This T cell receptor (beta chain) was captured in a study of T-cell reconstitution after alpha-beta-depleted transplantation in children. The CDR3 totals 14 residues. Germline CDR1 SGHRS, CDR2 YFSETQ. V lost 1 base and J 2 bases, leaving 9 bases between the germline ends. Researchers prepared the TCRbeta library using unique molecular identifiers, the study reports. TCRdb ran MiXCR on the PCR reads and lists one entry per CDR3 protein. The sample includes about 540,000 distinct CDR3 sequences, 18% of them seen just once. This clonotype was found a few times. This material consisted of PBMCs from the stem cell graft donor, taken from the stem cell graft. The rearrangement joins TRBV5-1 to TRBJ1-2; unclear D gene. The sequence came from a human donor who donated a stem cell graft to a child with acute lymphoblastic leukemia. The CDR3 DNA reads as TGCGCCAGCAGCTTGTACGGCAGCAACTATGGCTACACCTTC. Translation gives CASSLYGSNYGYTF. Supplemented by reference TRBV5-1 and TRBJ1-2, the full variable domain reads KAGVTQTPRYLIKTRGQQVTLSCSPISGHRSVSWYQQTPGQGLQFLFEYFSETQRNKGNFPGRFSGRQFSNSRSEMNVSTLELGDSALYLCASSLYGSNYGYTFGSGTRLTVV.